A single sample is the source of the 5 T cell receptor beta chains below, sequenced in a study of CD8+ T cells in alopecia areata. As for treatment: oral pan-JAK inhibitor, 5-10 mg twice daily. RNA extraction and reverse transcription yielded cDNA as sequencing template. Clones were sequenced by immunoSEQ multiplex PCR, and TCRdb holds only the in-frame ones, with some missing. The table lists roughly 200,000 clones, about 60% of them singletons, with 10% to 15% in the top ten. The specimen comprised CD8+ T cells sorted from blood, sampled at week 24, from a patient treated with tofacitinib. Receptors were obtained from a human donor with alopecia areata.

The V call is TRBV7-9, the J call TRBJ2-1, with 9 nucleotides matching TRBD2. V lost 5 bases and J lost 5; bases outside the gene matches: 4. The germline gives CDR1 SEHNR, CDR2 FQNEAQ (reference sequence). The CDR3 runs 14 residues. CDR3 region: CASSQAGGHNEQFF. The CDR3 DNA follows: TGTGCCAGCAGCCAAGCGGGGGGACACAATGAGCAGTTCTTC.

This clone was observed a handful of times. The chain is built from TRBV19 and TRBJ1-5, with unresolved D. Trimming removed 9 bases from V and 2 bases from J, with 11 bases in between. The CDR3 is 13 residues long. CDR1 and CDR2 from the germline V gene are LNHDA and SQIVND (reference sequence). The CDR3 protein is CASGWDGNQPQHF. DNA of the CDR3: TGTGCCAGCGGCTGGGATGGCAATCAGCCCCAGCATTTT.

The chain employs TRBV23-1 and TRBJ1-1; the match to TRBD1 covers 7 bases. TRBV23-1 is an ORF for which the function is uncertain. The junction had 6 bases not matched to a gene; V was cut back by 2 bases and J by 0 bases. CDR3 size: 16 residues. The CDR3 DNA is TGCGCCAGCAGTCAAGAACCGGGACAGCTGAACACTGAAGCTTTCTTT. Translated, it gives CASSQEPGQLNTEAFF.

This clone was picked up a small number of times. CDR3 sequence reads: CASSPSSGNTIYF. CDR3 nucleotide sequence: TGCGCCAGCAGTCCCAGCTCTGGAAACACCATATATTTT. The chain recombines TRBV23-1 with TRBJ1-3; D gene unclear. TRBV23-1 is placed among ORFs of uncertain function. V gave up 4 bases and J gave up 0 bases, with 4 bases separating them. The CDR3 covers 13 residues.

This rearrangement joins TRBV9 to TRBJ2-3; D gene ambiguous. CDR3 size: 13 residues. Germline CDR1 reads SGDLS; CDR2 reads YYNGEE. With 5 bases removed from V and 2 bases from J, the gap between germline ends came to 9 bases. The CDR3 DNA reads as TGTGCCAGCAGAGAATTATCCACAGATACGCAGTATTTT. Amino acid sequence: CASRELSTDTQYF.